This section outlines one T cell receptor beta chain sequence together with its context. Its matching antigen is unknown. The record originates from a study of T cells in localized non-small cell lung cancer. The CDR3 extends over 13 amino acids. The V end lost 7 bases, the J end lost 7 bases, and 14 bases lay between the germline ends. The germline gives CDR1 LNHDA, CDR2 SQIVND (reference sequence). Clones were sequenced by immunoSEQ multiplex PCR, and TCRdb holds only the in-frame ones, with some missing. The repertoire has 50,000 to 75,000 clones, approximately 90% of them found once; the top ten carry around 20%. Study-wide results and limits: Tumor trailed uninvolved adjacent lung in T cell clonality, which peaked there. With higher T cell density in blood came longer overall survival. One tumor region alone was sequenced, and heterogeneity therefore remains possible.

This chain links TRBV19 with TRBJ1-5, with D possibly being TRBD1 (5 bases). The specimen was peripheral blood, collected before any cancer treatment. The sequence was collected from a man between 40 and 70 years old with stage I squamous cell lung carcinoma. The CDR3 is CASTGALGQPQHF. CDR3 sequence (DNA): TGTGCCAGTACCGGGGCATTAGGGCAGCCCCAGCATTTT.